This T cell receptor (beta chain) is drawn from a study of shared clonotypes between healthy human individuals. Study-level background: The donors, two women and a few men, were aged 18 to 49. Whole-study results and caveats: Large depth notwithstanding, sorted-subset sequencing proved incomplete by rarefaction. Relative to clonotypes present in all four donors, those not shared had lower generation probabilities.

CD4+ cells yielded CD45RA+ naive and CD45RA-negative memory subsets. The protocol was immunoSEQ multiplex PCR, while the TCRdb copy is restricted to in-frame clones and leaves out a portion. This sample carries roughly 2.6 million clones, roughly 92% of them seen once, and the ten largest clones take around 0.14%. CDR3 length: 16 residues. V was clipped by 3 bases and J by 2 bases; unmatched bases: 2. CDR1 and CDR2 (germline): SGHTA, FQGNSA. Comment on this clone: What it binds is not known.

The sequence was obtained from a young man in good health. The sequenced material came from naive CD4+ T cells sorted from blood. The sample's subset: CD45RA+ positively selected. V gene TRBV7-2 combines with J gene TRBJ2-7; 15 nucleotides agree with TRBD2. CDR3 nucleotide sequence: TGTGCCAGCAGCTTTGGACTAGCGGGGGGGGCCTACGAGCAGTACTTC. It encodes CASSFGLAGGAYEQYF.